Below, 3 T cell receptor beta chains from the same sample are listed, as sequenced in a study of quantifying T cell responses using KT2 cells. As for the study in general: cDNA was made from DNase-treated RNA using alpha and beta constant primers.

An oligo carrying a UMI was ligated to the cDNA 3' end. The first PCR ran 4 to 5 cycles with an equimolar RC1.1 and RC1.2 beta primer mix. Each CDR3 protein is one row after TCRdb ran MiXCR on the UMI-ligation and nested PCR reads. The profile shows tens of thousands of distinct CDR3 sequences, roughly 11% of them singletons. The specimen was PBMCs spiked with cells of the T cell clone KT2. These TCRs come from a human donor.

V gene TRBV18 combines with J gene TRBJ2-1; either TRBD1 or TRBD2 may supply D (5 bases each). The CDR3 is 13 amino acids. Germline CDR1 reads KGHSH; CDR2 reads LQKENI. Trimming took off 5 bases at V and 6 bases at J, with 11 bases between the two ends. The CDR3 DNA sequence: TGTGCCAGCTCATTACCGGGACGCAATGAGCAGTTCTTC. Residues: CASSLPGRNEQFF.

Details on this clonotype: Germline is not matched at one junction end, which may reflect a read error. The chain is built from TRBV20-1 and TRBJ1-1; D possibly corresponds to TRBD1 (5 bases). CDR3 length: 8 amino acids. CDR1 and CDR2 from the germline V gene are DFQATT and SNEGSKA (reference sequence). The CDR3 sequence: CSAQGRIF. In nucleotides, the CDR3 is TGCAGTGCCCAGGGACGGATTTTT.

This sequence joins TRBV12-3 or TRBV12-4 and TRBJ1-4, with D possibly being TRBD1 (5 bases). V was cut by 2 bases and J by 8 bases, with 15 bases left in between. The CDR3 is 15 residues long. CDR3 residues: CASSLLEAGGEKLFF. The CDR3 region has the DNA TGTGCCAGCAGTTTATTGGAGGCCGGGGGGGAAAAACTGTTTTTT.